This is a list of T cell receptor beta chains from one sample in a study of blood T cell repertoires in COVID-19. The method was immunoSEQ multiplex PCR; TCRdb's version includes in-frame clones alone and lacks a portion of them. Of 210,000 or so clones listed, about nine tenths are singletons. Material: peripheral blood. The receptors originated from a middle-aged woman with acute or convalescent COVID-19. The CDR3 runs from the conserved cysteine through the conserved F or W. The D gene is left open where the match is weak.

>13|TRBJ2-3|TRBV5-1|.
CASSLPSTDTQYF
>18|TRBJ2-5|TRBV7-8|TRBD2
CASSLNRLSGRDQETQYF
>15|TRBJ1-4|TRBV2|.
CASRPERTTNEKLFF
>16|TRBJ1-1|TRBV3-1/TRBV3-2|.
CASSQGVSRGYTEAFF
>15|TRBJ2-5|TRBV24-1|TRBD1
CATSELTGFQETQYF
>12|TRBJ1-2|TRBV30|.
CAWTLGVGRYTF
>17|TRBJ1-2|TRBV10-2|TRBD1
CASSAGGQGASNYGYTF
>15|TRBJ1-1|TRBV11-2|TRBD1
CASSLGSGTATEAFF
>14|TRBJ1-1|TRBV18|.
CASSRGQDGTEAFF
>18|TRBJ1-3|TRBV12-5|.
CASGLLRGWGFDGNTIYF
>14|TRBJ1-2|TRBV4-1|.
CASSQGTQYYGYTF
>17|TRBJ2-5|TRBV4-1|TRBD2
CASSQDRKRGHQETQYF
>18|TRBJ2-4|TRBV4-1|TRBD2
CASSQDPLAGVGENIQYF
>12|TRBJ1-1|TRBV6-5|.
CASSSRGTEAFF
>15|TRBJ1-1|TRBV2|.
CASSLPRAGNTEAFF
>13|TRBJ2-5|TRBV6-5|TRBD1
CASRTGNWETQYF
>13|TRBJ1-6|TRBV2|.
CASSEARVSPLHF
>14|TRBJ1-2|TRBV19|.
CASSGGAGLYGYTF
>15|TRBJ1-2|TRBV6-6|TRBD1
CASSLPGQGARGYTF
>14|TRBJ1-2|TRBV5-1|TRBD1
CASSLGQGTYGYTF
>13|TRBJ1-2|TRBV5-5|TRBD1
CASSFDRGDGYTF
>14|TRBJ1-2|TRBV4-1|.
CASSQLRTGRGYTF